There are many counts of the clone carrying this T cell receptor beta chain. What it binds is not known. In germline, CDR1 is MDHEN, CDR2 SYDVKM. CDR3 size: 16 residues. Trimming shortened V by 3 bases and J by 0 bases, and 14 bases separated the two germline ends. TCRdb re-called the reads through MiXCR, storing one row per CDR3 protein. The table includes about a million distinct CDR3 sequences, approximately 32% detected once. The data belong to a study of T cell repertoires in cytomegalovirus infection. The starting material was cultured CD8+ T cells from PBMCs, obtained from culture after CMV antigen stimulation. This clonotype was sampled from a human donor in good health (CMV status not recorded). Some clones in this sample may be carry-over from other donors' samples. The J gene is TRBJ2-5, the V gene TRBV28; D is undetermined. The CDR3 sequence is CASSFTVPSYQETQYF. CDR3 coding DNA: TGTGCCAGCAGTTTCACCGTTCCCAGTTACCAAGAGACCCAGTACTTC.